The sample holds many counts of the clone carrying this T cell receptor (beta chain). The J segment lost 5 bases and the V segment lost 5 bases, leaving 9 bases of the junction unmatched. The CDR3 loop spans 15 amino acids. This entry is derived from a study of T cells in Graves' hyperthyroidism and ophthalmopathy. Across 18 months, stable Graves' hyperthyroidism was marked by no progression to ophthalmopathy. Newly diagnosed hyperthyroidism, duration under 2 months, in patients aged 18 to 65. Clinicians diagnosed patients from clinical symptoms, serum thyroxine and TRAb, thyroid ultrasound and orbital computed tomography. The authors obtained PBMCs from around 11 ml of fresh peripheral blood. Amplification of TCR beta CDR3 regions was performed using RNA transcripts as template. A first-round RT-PCR of the TCR CDR3 used the HTBI primer set. MiXCR was run by TCRdb on the multiplex PCR reads, yielding one entry per CDR3 protein. Of approximately 210,000 distinct CDR3 sequences listed, 15% to 20% were seen once; the top ten hold 50%.

The sequencing input was blood. This chain connects TRBV12-3 or TRBV12-4 to TRBJ2-5; TRBD1 matches 9 bases. The sequence was collected from a man over 45 with Graves' hyperthyroidism. The CDR3 sequence is CASSAWTGAAETQYF. The CDR3 nucleotides read TGTGCCAGCAGTGCATGGACAGGGGCGGCGGAGACCCAGTACTTC.